This TCR beta chain was identified during a study of blood T cell repertoires in COVID-19. Study-level information: COVID-19 samples from acute and convalescent phases originated in the United States, Italy and Spain.

Some clones are missing from TCRdb's copy, which holds only in-frame ones; the method was immunoSEQ multiplex PCR. The sample has about 360,000 clones; 86% are singletons. Sequencing input: peripheral blood. This receptor was taken from an older woman with COVID-19, enrolled during active disease.

CDR3 loop: CASSQDGGSFYEQYF. For the CDR3, the DNA is TGCGCCAGCAGCCAAGATGGGGGCAGCTTCTACGAGCAGTACTTC. The chain has TRBV4-1 and TRBJ2-7; D might be TRBD1 (6 bases). Germline V gene data show CDR1 as MGHRA and CDR2 as YSYEKL. V was shortened by 0 bases and J by 3 bases, with 12 bases between the two germline ends. The CDR3 consists of 15 residues.